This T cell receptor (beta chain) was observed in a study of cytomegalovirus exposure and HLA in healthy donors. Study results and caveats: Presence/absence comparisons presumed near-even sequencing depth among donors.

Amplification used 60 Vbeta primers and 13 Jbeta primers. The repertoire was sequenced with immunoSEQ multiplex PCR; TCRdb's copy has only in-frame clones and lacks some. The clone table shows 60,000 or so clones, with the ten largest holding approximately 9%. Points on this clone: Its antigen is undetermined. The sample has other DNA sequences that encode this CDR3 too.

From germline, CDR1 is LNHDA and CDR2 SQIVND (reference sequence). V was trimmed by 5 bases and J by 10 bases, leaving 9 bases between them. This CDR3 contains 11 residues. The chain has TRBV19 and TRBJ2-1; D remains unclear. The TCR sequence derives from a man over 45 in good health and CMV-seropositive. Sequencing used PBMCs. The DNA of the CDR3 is TGTGCCAGTAGTGTTAGAGGCGAGCAGTTCTTC. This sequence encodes CASSVRGEQFF.